This T cell receptor beta chain is from a study of T cells after somatic rescue of genetic block. Per the germline V gene, CDR1 is MNHNY and CDR2 is SVGAGI (reference sequence). This CDR3 spans 13 amino acids. V was clipped by 3 bases and J by 2 bases, with 7 bases between them. Using immunoSEQ multiplex PCR, the repertoire was profiled, and TCRdb retains in-frame clones only, with some absent. The repertoire holds 55,000 or so clones, with roughly 96% as singletons. This TCR was sampled from a child less than two years old. The source material was peripheral blood mononuclear cells (PBMCs). The chain joins TRBV6-6 to TRBJ1-1, with D perhaps TRBD1 (5 bases). CDR3 in amino acids: CASSYWDNTEAFF. The CDR3 coding sequence is TGTGCCAGCAGTTATTGGGACAACACTGAAGCTTTCTTT.